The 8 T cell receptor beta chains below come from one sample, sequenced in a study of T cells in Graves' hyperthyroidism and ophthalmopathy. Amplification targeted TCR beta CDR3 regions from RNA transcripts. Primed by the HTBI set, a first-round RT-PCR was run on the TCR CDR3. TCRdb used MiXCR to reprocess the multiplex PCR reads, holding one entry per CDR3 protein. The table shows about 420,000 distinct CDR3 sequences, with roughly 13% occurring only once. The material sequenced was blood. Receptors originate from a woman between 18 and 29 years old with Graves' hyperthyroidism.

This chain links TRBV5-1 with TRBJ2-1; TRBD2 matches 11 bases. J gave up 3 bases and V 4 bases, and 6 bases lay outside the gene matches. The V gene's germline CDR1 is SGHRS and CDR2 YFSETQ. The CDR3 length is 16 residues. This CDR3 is CASSPNLAGGYNEQFF. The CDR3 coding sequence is TGCGCCAGCAGCCCGAATCTAGCGGGAGGCTACAATGAGCAGTTCTTC. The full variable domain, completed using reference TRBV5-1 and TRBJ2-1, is KAGVTQTPRYLIKTRGQQVTLSCSPISGHRSVSWYQQTPGQGLQFLFEYFSETQRNKGNFPGRFSGRQFSNSRSEMNVSTLELGDSALYLCASSPNLAGGYNEQFFGPGTRLTVL.

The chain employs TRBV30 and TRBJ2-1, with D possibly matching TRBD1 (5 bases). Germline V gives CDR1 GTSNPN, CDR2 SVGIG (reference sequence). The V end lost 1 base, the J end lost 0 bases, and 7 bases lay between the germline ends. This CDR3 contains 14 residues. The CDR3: CAWSDRSSYNEQFF. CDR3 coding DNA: TGTGCCTGGAGTGACAGGAGCTCCTACAATGAGCAGTTCTTC.

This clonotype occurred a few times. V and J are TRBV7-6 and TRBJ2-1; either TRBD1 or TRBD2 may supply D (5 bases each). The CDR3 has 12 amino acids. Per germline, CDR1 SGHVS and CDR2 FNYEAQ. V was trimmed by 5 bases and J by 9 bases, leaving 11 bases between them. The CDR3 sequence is CASSPGTAEQFF. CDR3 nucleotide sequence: TGTGCCAGCAGCCCCGGGACCGCTGAGCAGTTCTTC. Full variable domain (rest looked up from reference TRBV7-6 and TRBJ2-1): GAGVSQSPRYKVTKRGQDVALRCDPISGHVSLYWYRQALGQGPEFLTYFNYEAQQDKSGLPNDRFSAERPEGSISTLTIQRTEQRDSAMYRCASSPGTAEQFFGPGTRLTVL.

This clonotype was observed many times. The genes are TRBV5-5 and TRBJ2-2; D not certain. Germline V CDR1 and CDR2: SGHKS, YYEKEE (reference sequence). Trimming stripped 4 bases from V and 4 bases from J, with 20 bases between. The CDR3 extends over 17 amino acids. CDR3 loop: CASSRMTARPRTGELFF. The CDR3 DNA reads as TGTGCCAGCAGCCGTATGACGGCTAGACCGCGCACCGGGGAGCTGTTTTTT.

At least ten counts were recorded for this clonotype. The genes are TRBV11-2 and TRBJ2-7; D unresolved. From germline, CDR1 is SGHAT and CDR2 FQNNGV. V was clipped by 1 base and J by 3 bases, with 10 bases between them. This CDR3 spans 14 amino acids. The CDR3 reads CASSLVGQNYEQYF. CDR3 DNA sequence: TGTGCCAGCAGCTTAGTAGGCCAGAACTACGAGCAGTACTTC.

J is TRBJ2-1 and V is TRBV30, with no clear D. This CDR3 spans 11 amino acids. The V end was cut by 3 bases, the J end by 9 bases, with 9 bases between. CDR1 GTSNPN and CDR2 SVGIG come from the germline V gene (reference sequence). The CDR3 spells CAWSASGEQFF. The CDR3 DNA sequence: TGTGCCTGGAGCGCCTCGGGTGAGCAGTTCTTC.

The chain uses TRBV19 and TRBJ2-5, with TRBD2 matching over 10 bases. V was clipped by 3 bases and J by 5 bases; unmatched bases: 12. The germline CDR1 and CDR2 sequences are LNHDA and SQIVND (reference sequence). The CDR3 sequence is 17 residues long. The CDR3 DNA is TGTGCCAGTAGTATTTCGTCGGCTAGCGGGAGAGGGGAGACCCAGTACTTC. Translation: CASSISSASGRGETQYF.

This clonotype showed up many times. CDR3 amino acids: CSVLDRGDEQFF. CDR3 nucleotide sequence: TGCAGCGTCCTGGACAGGGGAGATGAGCAGTTCTTC. V usage is TRBV29-1 and J usage is TRBJ2-1; 9 bases are shared with TRBD1. Per germline, CDR1 SQVTM and CDR2 ANQGSEA. The CDR3 runs to 12 residues. V shed 6 bases, J shed 8 bases, and the junction held 5 bases outside the gene matches.